Reported below is one T cell receptor (beta chain). Its antigen is not known. A much larger clone is a single base away; this may be a read error. This record belongs to a study of post-analysis software for immune sequencing data. On the study more broadly: Recorded subtypes: relapsing-remitting, secondary progressive, progressive-relapsing; some patients unannotated. Notes on the study in general: Normalized Chao1 diversity was significantly reduced in patients versus controls. TRBV5-6, TRBV5-1 and TRBV20-1 were among roughly five TRBV segments more frequent in patients than controls.

Prepared libraries of TCR beta cDNA carried unique molecular identifiers. Around 460,000 cDNA molecules came from around 1 to 10 million T cells. TCRdb itself ran the PCR reads through MiXCR, one entry per CDR3 protein. The sample records about 460,000 distinct CDR3 sequences, over 35% being singletons. Germline V gene lookup returns CDR1 SGHTA and CDR2 FQGNSA. The length of the CDR3 is 16 residues. The V gene end was trimmed by 5 bases and the J gene end by 0 bases; junction bases not matched to a gene: 6. The sequence was obtained from a girl aged 5-17 years with multiple sclerosis. The chain recombines TRBV7-2 with TRBJ2-3, with TRBD2 matching 9 bases. The specimen was blood. The CDR3 sequence: CASSPLAGVSTDTQYF. CDR3 DNA sequence: TGTGCCAGCAGCCCCTTAGCGGGAGTGAGCACAGATACGCAGTATTTT.